This is a list of T cell receptor beta chains from one sample in a study of cytomegalovirus exposure and HLA in healthy donors. Sequenced by immunoSEQ multiplex PCR; TCRdb stores in-frame clones only, minus some. The table includes roughly 150,000 clones, 80% to 85% detected once. The sequencing sample was made of PBMCs. Receptors were obtained from a male donor in good health and CMV-seronegative. The CDR3 runs from the conserved cysteine through the conserved F or W. The D gene is left open where the match is weak. Clone size is stated in some rows and not others, as once, few, many or a class when expanded.

DNA: TGTGCCAGCAGTCTACGGGAGACCCAGTACTTC
CDR3: CASSLRETQYF
J: TRBJ2-5
D: .
V: TRBV28
size: .

DNA: TGTGCCAGCAGCTACCAGACAGCAATGAACACTGAAGCTTTCTTT
CDR3: CASSYQTAMNTEAFF
J: TRBJ1-1
D: .
V: TRBV5-6
size: .

DNA: TGTGCCAGCAGCTTGGAAGGGGATTCCTACGAGCAGTACTTC
CDR3: CASSLEGDSYEQYF
J: TRBJ2-7
D: .
V: TRBV7-6
size: once

DNA: TGTGCCAGCAGCTTGCACAGGGGGTACTCTGGAAACACCATATATTTT
CDR3: CASSLHRGYSGNTIYF
J: TRBJ1-3
D: TRBD1
V: TRBV11-2
size: .

DNA: TGTTCCAGCAGGAGGGCAACTAATGAAAAACTGTTTTTT
CDR3: CSSRRATNEKLFF
J: TRBJ1-4
D: .
V: TRBV7-9
size: .

DNA: TGTGCCAGCAGGGCCTTGGACAGCTTACAAGAGACCCAGTACTTC
CDR3: CASRALDSLQETQYF
J: TRBJ2-5
D: .
V: TRBV27
size: .

DNA: TGTGCCAGCAGCCCCCAGACGGCAGGGTTTGGCTACACCTTC
CDR3: CASSPQTAGFGYTF
J: TRBJ1-2
D: .
V: TRBV9
size: .

DNA: TGTGCCAGCAGCGGACAGGGCACAATGAACACTGAAGCTTTCTTT
CDR3: CASSGQGTMNTEAFF
J: TRBJ1-1
D: TRBD1
V: TRBV9
size: once

DNA: TGTGCCAGCAGCCCACGGCAGGGCACAGATACGCAGTATTTT
CDR3: CASSPRQGTDTQYF
J: TRBJ2-3
D: .
V: TRBV9
size: .

DNA: TGCGCCAGCAGCCAAGGGCGGGGGAACACTGAAGCTTTCTTT
CDR3: CASSQGRGNTEAFF
J: TRBJ1-1
D: .
V: TRBV4-1
size: once

DNA: TGCAGCGTCGGAAGCGGGAGATACTCCTACAATGAGCAGTTCTTC
CDR3: CSVGSGRYSYNEQFF
J: TRBJ2-1
D: TRBD2
V: TRBV29-1
size: .

DNA: TGTGCCAGCCAGAGGGGGGGGGACCCCTATAACTATGGCTACACCTTC
CDR3: CASQRGGDPYNYGYTF
J: TRBJ1-2
D: .
V: TRBV6-6
size: .

DNA: TGTGCCAGCAGCTTGGGAGGGATGGGTAGGTTCGGTTACGAGCAGTACTTC
CDR3: CASSLGGMGRFGYEQYF
J: TRBJ2-7
D: .
V: TRBV5-4
size: .

DNA: TGTGCCAGCAGCTTAACTAGCGGCAACCAAGAGACCCAGTACTTC
CDR3: CASSLTSGNQETQYF
J: TRBJ2-5
D: TRBD2
V: TRBV7-9
size: once

DNA: TGTGCCACCGGGACAGGGGTCACCGGGGAGCTGTTTTTT
CDR3: CATGTGVTGELFF
J: TRBJ2-2
D: TRBD1
V: TRBV10-3
size: .

DNA: TGTGCCAGCAGCTCCTCCGGACTAGCGGGGGGCAATGAGCAGTTCTTC
CDR3: CASSSSGLAGGNEQFF
J: TRBJ2-1
D: TRBD2
V: TRBV13
size: .

DNA: TGTGCCTGGAGTGTACCGGGGGGCACCTACAATGAGCAGTTCTTC
CDR3: CAWSVPGGTYNEQFF
J: TRBJ2-1
D: .
V: TRBV30
size: .

DNA: TGTGCCAGCAGTGAAGCGGGACAGCTGCTACGGGAGCTGTTTTTT
CDR3: CASSEAGQLLRELFF
J: TRBJ2-2
D: TRBD1
V: TRBV2
size: .

DNA: TGTGCCAGCTCTCTCGACATTAGCAATCAGCCCCAGCATTTT
CDR3: CASSLDISNQPQHF
J: TRBJ1-5
D: .
V: TRBV18
size: .

DNA: TGTGCCAGCAGCCCATTGGACAGTAACTATGGCTACACCTTC
CDR3: CASSPLDSNYGYTF
J: TRBJ1-2
D: .
V: TRBV7-2
size: few

DNA: TGTGCCAGCAGCTTGGGGCTGGAATTTGGGACAGCTCGCACAGATACGCAGTATTTT
CDR3: CASSLGLEFGTARTDTQYF
J: TRBJ2-3
D: TRBD1
V: TRBV5-8
size: .

DNA: TGTGCCAGCAGCTTAGCGAGGACGGGAATGAACACTGAAGCTTTCTTT
CDR3: CASSLARTGMNTEAFF
J: TRBJ1-1
D: .
V: TRBV7-9
size: .

DNA: TGTGCCAGCTGTCTTGGGCCAGGGTGTCAAACCGGGGAGCTGTTTTTT
CDR3: CASCLGPGCQTGELFF
J: TRBJ2-2
D: .
V: TRBV7-6
size: .

DNA: TGCAGCGTTACCATCCCCGGGAGAGAGGCAGAGACCCAGTACTTC
CDR3: CSVTIPGREAETQYF
J: TRBJ2-5
D: .
V: TRBV29-1
size: .

DNA: TGTGCCAGCAGTCCCGATACCGACCCTATCGGGGAAAAACTGTTTTTT
CDR3: CASSPDTDPIGEKLFF
J: TRBJ1-4
D: .
V: TRBV9
size: .

DNA: TGCGCCAGCAGCCTCTTACCGGGGGATGGAAACACCATATATTTT
CDR3: CASSLLPGDGNTIYF
J: TRBJ1-3
D: .
V: TRBV5-1
size: .

DNA: TGTGCCAGCAGCTTGGATTGGGTCAGGCAAGAGACCCAGTACTTC
CDR3: CASSLDWVRQETQYF
J: TRBJ2-5
D: .
V: TRBV5-4
size: .

DNA: TGTGCCAGCAGTTATTTGGGAGTCGGGGCGCGGGGACATTCACCCCTCCACTTT
CDR3: CASSYLGVGARGHSPLHF
J: TRBJ1-6
D: .
V: TRBV28
size: .

DNA: TGTGCCAGCAGCTTGGAAGGAGGGTTGGACTATGGCTACACCTTC
CDR3: CASSLEGGLDYGYTF
J: TRBJ1-2
D: .
V: TRBV5-6
size: .

DNA: TGTGCCAGCAGTTACACGGGACAGTATAATTCACCCCTCCACTTT
CDR3: CASSYTGQYNSPLHF
J: TRBJ1-6
D: TRBD1
V: TRBV6-5
size: few

DNA: TGTGCCAGCTCACCGAGTGGCAATCAGCCCCAGCATTTT
CDR3: CASSPSGNQPQHF
J: TRBJ1-5
D: .
V: TRBV18
size: .

DNA: TGTGCCAGCAGCCAAGATGGGATCGCGGGGGATGAGCAGTTCTTC
CDR3: CASSQDGIAGDEQFF
J: TRBJ2-1
D: TRBD2
V: TRBV4-2
size: .

DNA: TGTGCCAGCAGCCCCCGCCCGAGAGCATCTGGAAACACCATATATTTT
CDR3: CASSPRPRASGNTIYF
J: TRBJ1-3
D: .
V: TRBV7-2
size: .

DNA: TGCGCCAGCAGTTTAGATCTGCCCTACGAGCAGTACTTC
CDR3: CASSLDLPYEQYF
J: TRBJ2-7
D: .
V: TRBV10-2
size: .

DNA: TGCGCCAGCAGCTTGATCGGTGCCAGGGGAACCCACAATGAGCAGTTCTTC
CDR3: CASSLIGARGTHNEQFF
J: TRBJ2-1
D: .
V: TRBV5-1
size: .

DNA: TGTGCCAGCAGCTTAGAGAGCTCCTACAATGAGCAGTTCTTC
CDR3: CASSLESSYNEQFF
J: TRBJ2-1
D: .
V: TRBV7-9
size: .

DNA: TGTGCCAGCAGTTTTGGGACAGGGGGTAACGAGCAGTACTTC
CDR3: CASSFGTGGNEQYF
J: TRBJ2-7
D: TRBD1
V: TRBV6-5
size: .

DNA: TGTGCCAGCAGTTACAACAGGGGGGTGAGTCAGCCCCAGCATTTT
CDR3: CASSYNRGVSQPQHF
J: TRBJ1-5
D: TRBD1
V: TRBV6-6
size: .

DNA: TGCGCCAGCAGCCTCTACGGGACAGCCGTACTAGCGGACTTCTACAATGAGCAGTTCTTC
CDR3: CASSLYGTAVLADFYNEQFF
J: TRBJ2-1
D: .
V: TRBV5-1
size: .

DNA: TGTGCCAGCAGCTTTCCCCTCCAATCGACTAGCTCCTACAATGAGCAGTTCTTC
CDR3: CASSFPLQSTSSYNEQFF
J: TRBJ2-1
D: .
V: TRBV7-6
size: few

DNA: TGTGCCACCCTTAGCGAGAGCTCCTACAATGAGCAGTTCTTC
CDR3: CATLSESSYNEQFF
J: TRBJ2-1
D: .
V: TRBV28
size: .

DNA: TGCGCCAGCAGCCTTGATGGGGGGGGATTGGCAGATACGCAGTATTTT
CDR3: CASSLDGGGLADTQYF
J: TRBJ2-3
D: TRBD2
V: TRBV4-3
size: once

DNA: TGTGCCATCCGGACAGGGATGAACACTGAAGCTTTCTTT
CDR3: CAIRTGMNTEAFF
J: TRBJ1-1
D: TRBD1
V: TRBV7-9
size: .

DNA: TGTGCCAGCAGTTTCAGCGGGGGCGCATTTGCTGGAAACACCATATATTTT
CDR3: CASSFSGGAFAGNTIYF
J: TRBJ1-3
D: .
V: TRBV28
size: .

DNA: TGTGCCAGCAGCCCAAGTGGCCCCGGGACTGAAGCTTTCTTT
CDR3: CASSPSGPGTEAFF
J: TRBJ1-1
D: .
V: TRBV9
size: .

DNA: TGTGCCAGCACCTATGGGAGGGGAACTGAAGCTTTCTTT
CDR3: CASTYGRGTEAFF
J: TRBJ1-1
D: .
V: TRBV9
size: .

DNA: TGTGCCAGCAGCCCGGGGGGCTACACTGAAGCTTTCTTT
CDR3: CASSPGGYTEAFF
J: TRBJ1-1
D: .
V: TRBV11-1
size: .

DNA: TGTGCCAGCACATCACAGGGGCCCTCCTACGAGCAGTACTTC
CDR3: CASTSQGPSYEQYF
J: TRBJ2-7
D: TRBD1
V: TRBV28
size: once

DNA: TGTGCCAGCAGCCGAACAGTGAACACTGAAGCTTTCTTT
CDR3: CASSRTVNTEAFF
J: TRBJ1-1
D: .
V: TRBV2
size: .

DNA: TGCGCCAGCAGCCATTCCTCTAGCGGGAGGGGGGCAGATACGCAGTATTTT
CDR3: CASSHSSSGRGADTQYF
J: TRBJ2-3
D: TRBD2
V: TRBV4-3
size: once

DNA: TGTGCCACCAGCAGTAGCGGGAGGGCGCTACCCGGGGAGCTGTTTTTT
CDR3: CATSSSGRALPGELFF
J: TRBJ2-2
D: TRBD2
V: TRBV15
size: .

DNA: TGTGCCAGCAGCTTAGTGCTAGACTACAATGAGCAGTTCTTC
CDR3: CASSLVLDYNEQFF
J: TRBJ2-1
D: .
V: TRBV7-9
size: .

DNA: TGTGCCAGCAGGCTAAGGGAGGACTATGGCTACACCTTC
CDR3: CASRLREDYGYTF
J: TRBJ1-2
D: .
V: TRBV5-4
size: .

DNA: TGTGCCAGTAGTATTGCGGGGGGCAAACAGCCCCAGCATTTT
CDR3: CASSIAGGKQPQHF
J: TRBJ1-5
D: .
V: TRBV19
size: .

DNA: TGTGCCAGCAGTTTATCGAGTTCCTTGAACACTGAAGCTTTCTTT
CDR3: CASSLSSSLNTEAFF
J: TRBJ1-1
D: .
V: TRBV28
size: .